The 13 T cell receptor beta chains given below trace back to one sample, sequenced in a study of blood T cells in healthy people across ages. Combining a sample-barcoded 5' primer with a J-beta primer mix, a second PCR ran for 7 to 11 cycles. TCRdb independently ran MiXCR on the 5' RACE reads; one entry per CDR3 protein. The data hold about 570,000 distinct CDR3 sequences, with 27% observed a single time. The sample was blood. The receptor source for this set is a woman in her 70s in good health.

In this sample, this clonotype turned up a few times. The V and J genes are TRBV20-1 and TRBJ1-4; 11 bases fit TRBD1. Losses at the gene ends were 6 bases for V and 2 bases for J; bases not matched to a gene: 11. Looked up from germline, CDR1 is DFQATT and CDR2 is SNEGSKA (reference sequence). CDR3 length: 17 residues. CDR3 residues: CSAQEGDRGVTNEKLFF. CDR3 nucleotide sequence: TGCAGTGCCCAAGAGGGGGACAGGGGGGTGACTAATGAAAAACTGTTTTTT.

Ten or more counts support this clonotype. The rearrangement links TRBV20-1 to TRBJ1-1; D is ambiguous. The CDR3 contains 13 residues. The ends were cut back, 6 bases at V and 4 bases at J, with 15 bases in the middle. Germline CDR1 DFQATT, CDR2 SNEGSKA (reference sequence). CDR3 in amino acids: CSARKQQTTEAFF. In DNA form, the CDR3 reads TGCAGTGCCCGGAAGCAACAGACCACTGAAGCTTTCTTT.

There are a few counts of this clonotype. V usage is TRBV3-1 and J usage is TRBJ1-6; D uncertain. Germline V gene lookup returns CDR1 LGHDT and CDR2 YNNKEL (reference sequence). This CDR3 contains 16 residues. Trimming stripped 1 base from V and 10 bases from J, with 17 bases between. The CDR3 DNA is TGTGCCAGCAGCCAAGGGTACACCCGATTCGGCTCACCCCTCCACTTT. As protein: CASSQGYTRFGSPLHF.

This clonotype came up a few times. The rearrangement links TRBV21-1 to TRBJ2-7; the table's TRBD1 call for D was not verified on the DNA. TRBV21-1 counts as a pseudogene. The CDR3 is 14 amino acids. The DNA of the CDR3 is TGTGCCAGCAGCAAAGAGGGCAGGGCATACGAGCAGTACTTC. This encodes CASSKEGRAYEQYF.

The chain uses TRBV5-1 and TRBJ2-5; D not certain. Between the trimmed V and J ends, which lost 0 bases and 5 bases, there was a span of 14 bases. CDR1 SGHRS and CDR2 YFSETQ come from the germline V gene. The CDR3 has 15 residues. The CDR3 nucleotides are TGCGCCAGCAGCTTGGGCCGGGCCCTAGGGGAGACCCAGTACTTC. As protein: CASSLGRALGETQYF. The full variable domain, completed using reference TRBV5-1 and TRBJ2-5, is KAGVTQTPRYLIKTRGQQVTLSCSPISGHRSVSWYQQTPGQGLQFLFEYFSETQRNKGNFPGRFSGRQFSNSRSEMNVSTLELGDSALYLCASSLGRALGETQYFGPGTRLLVL.

This sequence joins TRBV20-1 and TRBJ2-3; possible D gene TRBD2, 6 bases. This CDR3 has 15 residues. V shed 0 bases and J shed 2 bases, with 12 bases lying between them. The germline V gene has CDR1 DFQATT and CDR2 SNEGSKA (reference sequence). CDR3 amino acids: CSARDVGGATDTQYF. CDR3 DNA: TGCAGTGCTAGAGATGTCGGGGGAGCCACAGATACGCAGTATTTT.

The chain couples TRBV10-3 to TRBJ2-5, with 9 bases that match TRBD1. Judging by the DNA end, TRBJ2-1 fits better; the J call may be wrong. CDR3 length equals 14 residues. Germline loops: CDR1 ENHRY, CDR2 SYGVKD. CDR3 in DNA: TGTGCCATCAGGACACAGGGGGCATTATCTGAGCAGTTCTTC. It translates to CAIRTQGALSEQFF.

V is TRBV7-2 and J is TRBJ2-3, with 7 bases lining up with TRBD2. The CDR3 length is 14 residues. Germline assignment: CDR1 SGHTA and CDR2 FQGNSA. The V gene end was trimmed by 7 bases and the J gene end by 3 bases; junction bases not matched to a gene: 7. The CDR3 sequence is CASKRGGGTDTQYF. In DNA form, the CDR3 reads TGTGCCAGCAAGCGCGGGGGTGGAACAGATACGCAGTATTTT.

In its sample, this clonotype was seen a few times. The chain combines TRBV24-1 with TRBJ2-3; possible D gene TRBD2, 6 bases. CDR3 length: 15 amino acids. Between the trimmed V and J ends, which lost 7 bases and 1 base, there was a span of 14 bases. Germline assignment: CDR1 KGHDR and CDR2 SFDVKD. CDR3 sequence (DNA): TGTGCCACCAGCGGAGGGGTCGGGGGCACAGATACGCAGTATTTT. This gives the protein CATSGGVGGTDTQYF.

Only a few counts were recorded for this clonotype. At one of its ends the junction is not consistent with the germline gene, which may arise from a read error. The V call is TRBV11-2, the J call TRBJ1-1; 7 nucleotides match TRBD1. In germline, CDR1 is SGHAT, CDR2 FQNNGV. This CDR3 comprises 14 residues. CDR3 region: CTSSSTGLGTEAFF. CDR3 bases: TGTACCAGCAGCTCGACAGGGTTGGGGACTGAAGCTTTCTTT.

This clonotype has ten or more counts. This rearrangement joins TRBV2 to TRBJ1-2; no clear D gene. The germline CDR1 and CDR2 sequences are SNHLY and FYNNEI. V was cut by 10 bases and J by 0 bases, with 12 bases left in between. This CDR3 comprises 13 residues. CDR3 amino acids: CATWAGSNYGYTF. The CDR3 DNA reads TGTGCCACCTGGGCGGGTTCTAACTATGGCTACACCTTC.

A few counts support this clonotype. The chain is built from TRBV20-1 and TRBJ2-5, with 9 nucleotides matching TRBD1. The CDR3 spans 14 residues. CDR1 and CDR2 (germline): DFQATT, SNEGSKA (reference sequence). With V trimmed by 3 bases and J by 5 bases, 7 bases remained unmatched. CDR3 region: CSASGDREGETQYF. The CDR3 nucleotides read TGCAGTGCTAGCGGGGACAGGGAGGGGGAGACCCAGTACTTC.

The CDR3 here is CASSYPENTEAFF. DNA for the CDR3: TGTGCCAGCAGTTACCCCGAGAACACTGAAGCTTTCTTT. The chain combines TRBV6-6 with TRBJ1-1; D remains unclear. Germline CDR1 is MNHNY and CDR2 is SVGAGI (reference sequence). V lost 2 bases and J 1 base, leaving 5 bases between the germline ends. The CDR3 sequence is 13 residues long.